This T cell receptor beta chain was sequenced for a study of shared T cell receptors in the human thymus. The CDR3 has 14 residues. CDR1 SGHVS and CDR2 FQNEAQ come from the germline V gene. J gave up 10 bases and V 4 bases, and 10 bases lay outside the gene matches. Sequencing used immunoSEQ multiplex PCR; TCRdb keeps in-frame clones, though not all of them. The sample consists of around 730,000 clones, around 85% of them appearing once. In addition, the sample was reused for a study of human thymus T cells. That publication notes: Corrective heart surgery yielded resections, and these provided the thymus tissue. Related research reported highly overlapping thymic repertoires among unrelated individuals.

The TCR sequence derives from a girl under two years old with a congenital heart defect. Input material: thymocytes. This chain links TRBV7-8 with TRBJ2-5, with 9 bases lining up with TRBD2. The CDR3 region is CASSSSSGGGGQYF. CDR3 sequence (DNA): TGTGCCAGCAGCTCCAGTAGCGGGGGTGGGGGCCAGTACTTC. Looking up the rest from reference TRBV7-8 and TRBJ2-5 gives the full variable domain: GAGVSQSPRYKVAKRGQDVALRCDPISGHVSLFWYQQALGQGPEFLTYFQNEAQLDKSGLPSDRFFAERPEGSVSTLKIQRTQQEDSAVYLCASSSSSGGGGQYFGPGTRLLVL.